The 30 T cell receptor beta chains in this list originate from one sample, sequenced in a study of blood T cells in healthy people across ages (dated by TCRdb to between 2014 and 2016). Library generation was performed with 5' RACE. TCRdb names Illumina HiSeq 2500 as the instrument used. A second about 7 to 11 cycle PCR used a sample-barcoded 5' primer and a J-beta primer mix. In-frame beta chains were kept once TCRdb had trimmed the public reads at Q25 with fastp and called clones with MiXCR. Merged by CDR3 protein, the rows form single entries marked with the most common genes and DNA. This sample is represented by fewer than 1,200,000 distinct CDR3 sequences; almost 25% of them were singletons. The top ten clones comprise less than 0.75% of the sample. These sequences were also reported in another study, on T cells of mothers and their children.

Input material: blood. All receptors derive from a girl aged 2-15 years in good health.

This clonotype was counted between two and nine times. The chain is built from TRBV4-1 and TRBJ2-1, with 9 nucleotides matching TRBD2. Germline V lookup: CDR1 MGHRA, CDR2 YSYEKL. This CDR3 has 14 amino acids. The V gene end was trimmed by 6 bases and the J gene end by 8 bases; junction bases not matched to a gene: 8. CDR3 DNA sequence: TGCGCCAGCAGTTACGAGCGGGGGGCGTATGAGCAGTTCTTC. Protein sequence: CASSYERGAYEQFF.

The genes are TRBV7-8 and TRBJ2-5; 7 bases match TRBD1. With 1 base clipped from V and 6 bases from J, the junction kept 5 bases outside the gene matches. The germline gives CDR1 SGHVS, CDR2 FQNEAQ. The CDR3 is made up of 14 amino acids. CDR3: CASSLVGGEKTQYF. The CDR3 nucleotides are TGTGCCAGCAGCTTAGTAGGGGGCGAAAAGACCCAGTACTTC.

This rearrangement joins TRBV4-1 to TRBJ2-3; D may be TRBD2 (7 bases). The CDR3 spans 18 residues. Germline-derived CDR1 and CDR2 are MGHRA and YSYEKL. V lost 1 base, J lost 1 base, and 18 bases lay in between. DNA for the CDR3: TGCGCCAGCAGCCAAGGGCCCCAGGGGCTAGCGGGCACAGATACGCAGTATTTT. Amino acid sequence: CASSQGPQGLAGTDTQYF.

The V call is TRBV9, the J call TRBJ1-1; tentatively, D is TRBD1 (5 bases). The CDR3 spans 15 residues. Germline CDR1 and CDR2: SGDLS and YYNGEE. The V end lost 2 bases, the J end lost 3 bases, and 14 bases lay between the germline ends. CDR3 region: CASSVSGWADTEAFF. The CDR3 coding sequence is TGTGCCAGCAGCGTTTCAGGGTGGGCGGACACTGAAGCTTTCTTT.

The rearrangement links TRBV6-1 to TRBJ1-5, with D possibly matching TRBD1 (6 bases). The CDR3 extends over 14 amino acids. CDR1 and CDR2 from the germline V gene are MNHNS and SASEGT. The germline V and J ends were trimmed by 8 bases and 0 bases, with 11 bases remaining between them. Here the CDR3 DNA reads TGTGCCAGCTGTAGACAGGCTAGCAATCAGCCCCAGCATTTT. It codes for CASCRQASNQPQHF.

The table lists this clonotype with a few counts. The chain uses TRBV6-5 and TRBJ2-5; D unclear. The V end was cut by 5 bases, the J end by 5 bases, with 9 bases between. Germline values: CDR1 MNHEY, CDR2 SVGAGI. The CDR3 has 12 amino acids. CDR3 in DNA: TGTGCCAGCAGTCAACAGTGGGAGACCCAGTACTTC. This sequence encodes CASSQQWETQYF.

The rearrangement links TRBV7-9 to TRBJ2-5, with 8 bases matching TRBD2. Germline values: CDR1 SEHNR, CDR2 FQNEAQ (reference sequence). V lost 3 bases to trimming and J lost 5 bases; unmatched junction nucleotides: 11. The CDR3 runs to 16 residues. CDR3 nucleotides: TGTGCCAGCAGCTTCGGGGTAGCGGGACGAGGGGAGACCCAGTACTTC. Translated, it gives CASSFGVAGRGETQYF.

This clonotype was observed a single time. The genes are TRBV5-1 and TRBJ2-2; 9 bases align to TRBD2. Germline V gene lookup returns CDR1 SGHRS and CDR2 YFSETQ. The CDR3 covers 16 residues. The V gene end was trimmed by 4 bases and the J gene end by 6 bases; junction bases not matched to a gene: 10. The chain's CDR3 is CASSLFGTSKAGELFF. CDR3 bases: TGCGCCAGCAGCCTGTTCGGGACTAGCAAGGCCGGGGAGCTGTTTTTT.

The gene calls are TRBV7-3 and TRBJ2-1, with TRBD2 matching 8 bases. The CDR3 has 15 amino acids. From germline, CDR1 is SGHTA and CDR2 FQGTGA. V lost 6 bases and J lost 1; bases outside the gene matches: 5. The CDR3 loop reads CASSVSGNSYNEQFF. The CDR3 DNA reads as TGTGCCAGCAGTGTTAGCGGGAATTCCTACAATGAGCAGTTCTTC.

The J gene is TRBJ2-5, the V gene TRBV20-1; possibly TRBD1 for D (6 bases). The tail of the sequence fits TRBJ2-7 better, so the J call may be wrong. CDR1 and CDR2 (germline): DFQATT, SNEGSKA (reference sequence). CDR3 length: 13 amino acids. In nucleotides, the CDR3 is TGCAGTGCGACTACAGGGTTACCTAACGAGCAGTACTTC. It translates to CSATTGLPNEQYF.

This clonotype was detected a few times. This CDR3 is CASSSDGTSSYNEQFF. The CDR3, as DNA: TGTGCCAGCAGTTCCGACGGGACTAGCTCTTACAATGAGCAGTTCTTC. The rearrangement uses TRBV6-5 and TRBJ2-1, with 9 bases lining up with TRBD2. The CDR3 spans 16 residues. With V trimmed by 4 bases and J by 4 bases, 8 bases remained unmatched. Germline loops: CDR1 MNHEY, CDR2 SVGAGI.

CDR3 region: CSAGEAGTDTQYF. The CDR3, as DNA: TGCAGTGCGGGGGAGGCGGGCACAGATACGCAGTATTTT. The chain joins TRBV20-1 to TRBJ2-3, with D perhaps matching TRBD2 (6 bases). This CDR3 region has 13 residues. Germline-derived CDR1 and CDR2 are DFQATT and SNEGSKA (reference sequence). The V end was cut by 6 bases, the J end by 1 base, with 11 bases between.

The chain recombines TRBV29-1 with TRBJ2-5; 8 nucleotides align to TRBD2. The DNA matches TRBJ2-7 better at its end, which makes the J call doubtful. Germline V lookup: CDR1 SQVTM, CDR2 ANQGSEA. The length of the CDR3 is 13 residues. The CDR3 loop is CSVLVAGYYEQYF. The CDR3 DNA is TGCAGCGTTTTGGTAGCGGGGTACTACGAGCAGTACTTC.

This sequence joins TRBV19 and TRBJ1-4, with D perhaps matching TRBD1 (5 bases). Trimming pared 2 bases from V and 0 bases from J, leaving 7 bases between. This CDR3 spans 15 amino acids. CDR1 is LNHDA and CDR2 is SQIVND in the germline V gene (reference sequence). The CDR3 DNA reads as TGTGCCAGTAGTATAACAGGTCCAACTAATGAAAAACTGTTTTTT. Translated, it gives CASSITGPTNEKLFF.

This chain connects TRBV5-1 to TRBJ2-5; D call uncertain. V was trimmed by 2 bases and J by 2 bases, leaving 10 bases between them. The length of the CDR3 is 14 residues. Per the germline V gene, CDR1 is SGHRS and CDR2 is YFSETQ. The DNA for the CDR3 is TGCGCCAGCAGCTTAAGCGTGCGTCAAGAGACCCAGTACTTC. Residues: CASSLSVRQETQYF.

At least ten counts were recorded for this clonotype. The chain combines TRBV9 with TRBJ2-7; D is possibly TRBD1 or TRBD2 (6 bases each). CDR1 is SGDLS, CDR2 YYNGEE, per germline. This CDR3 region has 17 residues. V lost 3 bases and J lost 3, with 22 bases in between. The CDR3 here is CASSGNKHVRGLYEQYF. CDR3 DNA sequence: TGTGCCAGCAGCGGAAACAAACATGTCAGGGGACTCTACGAGCAGTACTTC. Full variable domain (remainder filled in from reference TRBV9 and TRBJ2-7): DSGVTQTPKHLITATGQRVTLRCSPRSGDLSVYWYQQSLDQGLQFLIQYYNGEERAKGNILERFSAQQFPDLHSELNLSSLELGDSALYFCASSGNKHVRGLYEQYFGPGTRLTVT.

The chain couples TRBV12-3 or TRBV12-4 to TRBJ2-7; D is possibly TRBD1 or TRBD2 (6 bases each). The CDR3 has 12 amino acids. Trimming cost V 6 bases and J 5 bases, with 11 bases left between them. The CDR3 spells CASRSGGHEQYF. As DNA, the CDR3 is TGTGCCAGCAGGTCCGGGGGCCACGAGCAGTACTTC.

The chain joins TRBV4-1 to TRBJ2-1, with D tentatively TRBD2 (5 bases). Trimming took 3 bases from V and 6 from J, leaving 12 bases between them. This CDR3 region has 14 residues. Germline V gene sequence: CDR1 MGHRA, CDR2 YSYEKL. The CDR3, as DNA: TGCGCCAGCAGCCATGAGCCCCGGGGCAATGAGCAGTTCTTC. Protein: CASSHEPRGNEQFF.

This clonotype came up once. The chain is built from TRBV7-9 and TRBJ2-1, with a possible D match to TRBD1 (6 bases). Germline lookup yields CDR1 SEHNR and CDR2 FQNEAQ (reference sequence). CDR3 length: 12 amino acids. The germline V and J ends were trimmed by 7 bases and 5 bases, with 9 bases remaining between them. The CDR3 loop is CASTGDHNEQFF. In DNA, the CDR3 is TGTGCCAGCACAGGGGATCACAATGAGCAGTTCTTC.

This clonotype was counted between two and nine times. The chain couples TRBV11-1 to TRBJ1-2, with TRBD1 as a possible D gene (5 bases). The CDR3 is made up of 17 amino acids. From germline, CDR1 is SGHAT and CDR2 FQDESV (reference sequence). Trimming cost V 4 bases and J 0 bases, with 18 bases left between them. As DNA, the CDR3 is TGTGCCAGCAGCTCTGTAACCGGACACGAGACTAACTATGGCTACACCTTC. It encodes CASSSVTGHETNYGYTF.

For the CDR3, the DNA is TGCGCCAGCAGCCGTACAGGTTTAGAGGCCTATGGCTACACCTTC. Protein sequence: CASSRTGLEAYGYTF. The genes are TRBV4-1 and TRBJ1-2; possible D gene TRBD1, 5 bases. The CDR3 length is 15 residues. Germline V gives CDR1 MGHRA, CDR2 YSYEKL. Trimming took off 4 bases at V and 4 bases at J, with 16 bases between the two ends.

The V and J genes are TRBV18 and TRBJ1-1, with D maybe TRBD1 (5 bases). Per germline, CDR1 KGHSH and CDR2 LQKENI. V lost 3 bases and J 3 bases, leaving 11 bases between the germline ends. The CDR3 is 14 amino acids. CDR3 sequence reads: CASSPEPGYTEAFF. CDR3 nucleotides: TGTGCCAGCTCACCGGAACCAGGGTACACTGAAGCTTTCTTT.

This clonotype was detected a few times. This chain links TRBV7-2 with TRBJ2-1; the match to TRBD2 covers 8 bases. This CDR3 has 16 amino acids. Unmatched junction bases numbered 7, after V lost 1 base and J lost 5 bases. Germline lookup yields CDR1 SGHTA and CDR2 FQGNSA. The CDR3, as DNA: TGTGCCAGCAGCTTAGTCCTAGCGGGCATTAACAATGAGCAGTTCTTC. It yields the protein CASSLVLAGINNEQFF.

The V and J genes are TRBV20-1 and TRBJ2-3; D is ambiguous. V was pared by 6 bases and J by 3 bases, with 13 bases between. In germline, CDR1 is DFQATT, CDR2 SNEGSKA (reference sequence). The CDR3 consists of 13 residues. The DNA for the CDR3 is TGCAGTGCCGTAACAGTAGTGACAGATACGCAGTATTTT. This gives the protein CSAVTVVTDTQYF.

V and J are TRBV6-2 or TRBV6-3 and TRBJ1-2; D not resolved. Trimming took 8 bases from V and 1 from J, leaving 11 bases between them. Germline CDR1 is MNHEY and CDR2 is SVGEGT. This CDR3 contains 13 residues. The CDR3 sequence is CASEGDINYGYTF. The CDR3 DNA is TGTGCCAGCGAGGGTGACATTAACTATGGCTACACCTTC.

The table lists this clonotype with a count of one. The CDR3 here is CASSPGPQSAYEQYF. The CDR3 nucleotides are TGTGCCAGCTCACCGGGGCCACAATCCGCCTACGAGCAGTACTTC. The genes are TRBV18 and TRBJ2-7, with a weak D call TRBD1 (5 bases). The germline V gene encodes CDR1 KGHSH and CDR2 LQKENI. The germline V and J ends were trimmed by 3 bases and 2 bases, with 14 bases remaining between them. This CDR3 has 15 residues.

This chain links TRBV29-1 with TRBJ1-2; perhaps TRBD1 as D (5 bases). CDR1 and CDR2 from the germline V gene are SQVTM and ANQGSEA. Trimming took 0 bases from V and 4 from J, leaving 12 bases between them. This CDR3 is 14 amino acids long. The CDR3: CSVEERDRTYGYTF. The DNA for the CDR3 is TGCAGCGTTGAAGAAAGAGACAGAACCTATGGCTACACCTTC.

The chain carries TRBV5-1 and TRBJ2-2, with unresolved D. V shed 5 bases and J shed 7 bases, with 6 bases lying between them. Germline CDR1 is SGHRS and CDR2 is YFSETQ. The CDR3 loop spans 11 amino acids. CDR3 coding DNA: TGCGCCAGCAGTATCATCGGGGAGCTGTTTTTT. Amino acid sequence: CASSIIGELFF.

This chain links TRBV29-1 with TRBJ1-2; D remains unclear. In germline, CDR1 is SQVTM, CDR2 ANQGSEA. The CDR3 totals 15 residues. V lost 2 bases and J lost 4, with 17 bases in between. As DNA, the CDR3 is TGCAGCGTTGAATCCCCCGCCTCGGGGTTCTATGGCTACACCTTC. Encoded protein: CSVESPASGFYGYTF.

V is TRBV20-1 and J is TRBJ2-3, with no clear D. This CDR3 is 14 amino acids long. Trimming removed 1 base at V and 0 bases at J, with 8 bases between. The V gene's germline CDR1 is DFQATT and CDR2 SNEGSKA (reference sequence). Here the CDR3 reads CSARAFTSTDTQYF. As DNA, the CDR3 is TGCAGTGCTAGAGCTTTCACTAGCACAGATACGCAGTATTTT.